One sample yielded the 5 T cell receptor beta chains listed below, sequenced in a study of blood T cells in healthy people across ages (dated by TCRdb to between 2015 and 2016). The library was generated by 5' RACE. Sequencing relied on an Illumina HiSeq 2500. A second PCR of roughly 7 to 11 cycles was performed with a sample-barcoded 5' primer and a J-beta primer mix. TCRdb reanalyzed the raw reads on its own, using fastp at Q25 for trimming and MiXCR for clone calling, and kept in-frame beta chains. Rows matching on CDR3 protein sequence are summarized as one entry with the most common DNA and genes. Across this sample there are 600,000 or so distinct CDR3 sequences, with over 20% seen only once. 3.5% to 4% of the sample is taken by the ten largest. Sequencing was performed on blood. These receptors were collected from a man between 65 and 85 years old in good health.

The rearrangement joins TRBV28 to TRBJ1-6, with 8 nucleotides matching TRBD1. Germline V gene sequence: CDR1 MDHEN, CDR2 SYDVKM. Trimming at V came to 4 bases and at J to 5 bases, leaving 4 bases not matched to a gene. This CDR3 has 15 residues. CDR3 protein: CASSWGTGHNSPLHF. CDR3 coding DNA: TGTGCCAGCAGTTGGGGGACAGGACATAATTCACCCCTCCACTTT.

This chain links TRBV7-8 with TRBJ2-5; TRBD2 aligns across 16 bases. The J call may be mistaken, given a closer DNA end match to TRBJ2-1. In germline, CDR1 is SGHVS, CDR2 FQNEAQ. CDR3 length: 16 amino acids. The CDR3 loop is CASSYGTSGRVNEQFF. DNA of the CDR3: TGTGCCAGCAGCTATGGGACTAGCGGGAGGGTAAATGAGCAGTTCTTC.

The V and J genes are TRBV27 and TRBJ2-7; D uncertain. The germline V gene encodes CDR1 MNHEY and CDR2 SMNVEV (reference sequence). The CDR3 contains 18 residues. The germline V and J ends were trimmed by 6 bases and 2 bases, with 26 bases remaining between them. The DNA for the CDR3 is TGTGCCAGCAGCTCGTATTCTAGGCTCGGAGAAGGGCCCTACGAGCAGTACTTC. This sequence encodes CASSSYSRLGEGPYEQYF.

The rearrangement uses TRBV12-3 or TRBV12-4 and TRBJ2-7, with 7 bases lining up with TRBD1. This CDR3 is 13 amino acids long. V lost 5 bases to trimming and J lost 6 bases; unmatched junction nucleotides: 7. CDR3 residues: CASSTSPGGEQYF. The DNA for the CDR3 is TGTGCCAGCAGTACCTCCCCAGGGGGCGAGCAGTACTTC.

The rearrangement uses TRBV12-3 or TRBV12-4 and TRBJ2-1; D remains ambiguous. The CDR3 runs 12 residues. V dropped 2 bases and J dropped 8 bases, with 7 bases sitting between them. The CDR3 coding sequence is TGTGCCAGCAGTTTACAAGGTCATGAGCAGTTCTTC. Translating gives CASSLQGHEQFF.